The subject of this entry is one TCR beta chain. Its antigen specificity is not known. Base qualities were left out, and no much larger clone turns up one base away. Whole blood was collected in K2EDTA tubes by collaborating institutions according to the institutions' own protocols. For TCRbeta analysis, collaborators shipped samples in one of three forms: frozen whole blood, isolated PBMCs, or DNA extracted from either of those sample types. The immunoSEQ Assay, a bias-controlled multiplex PCR, was used to amplify TCRbeta CDR3 regions from genomic DNA. The study's processing was this. The number of nucleated cells in each sample was estimated from the amplification of reference gene primers within the assay. Sequence reads were collapsed and filtered to measure the absolute abundance of every unique TCRbeta CDR3 rearrangement. For each sample, productive Simpson clonality was calculated by taking the square root of Simpson's diversity index across productive rearrangements. TCRdb took over this immuneACCESS table, retaining in-frame rearrangements with V and J assigned. Such tables are incomplete; in checked studies, under half of the missing clones stem from an unresolved V gene, and the remainder is unexplained. D and trimming were read from the DNA, whereas the V and J calls and clone size are those reported in that table. The sample records 150,000 to 200,000 clones, roughly 86% of which are singletons. Clones ranked in the top ten supply roughly 3% of the sample.

This entry is derived from a study of blood T cell repertoires in COVID-19 (dated by TCRdb to 2020 to 2022). In terms of the full investigation: Samples from collaborators originated in the United States, Italy and Spain and spanned both the acute and convalescent phases of COVID-19. The prospective study material was composed of cDNA or gDNA derived from T cells, B-cell-depleted T cells, or PBMCs. Deeply sampled blood TCRbeta repertoires from subjects exposed to, actively infected with, or recovered from COVID-19 were included in the dataset. A freely available public database, intended as a resource for researchers studying the immune response to SARS-CoV-2, is where the repertoires were released. Samples came from the ongoing ImmuneRACE study (first 160 participants) plus 1,254 subjects from 6 global collaborators. A de-identified subject ID, COVID-19 status, age in years and sex were almost always included in the sample metadata. Where available, HLA class I and class II types were obtained from metadata supplied by the sample provider rather than from assay-based typing. Study-wide conclusions, independent of this receptor: Clinical and demographic metadata were provided uncurated, with the amount varying by source and participant.

Counted from cysteine to phenylalanine, this CDR3 has 15 amino acids. Only CDR3 DNA is held: 45 bases, read in frame from base 1. V and J are truncated by 3 bases and 2 bases respectively, leaving an intervening sequence of 12 bases. Sequences SEHNR (CDR1) and FQNEAQ (CDR2) are obtained from the germline V gene (reference sequence). The sequencing sample was made of peripheral blood. The rearrangement joined TRBV7-9 to TRBJ2-3, and the D gene may be TRBD1, 6 bases matching. The receptor was isolated from a man between 65 and 79 years old with acute or convalescent COVID-19. The CDR3 region reads CASSLDSPFTDTQYF. The bases are TGTGCCAGCAGCTTGGACAGTCCCTTCACAGATACGCAGTATTTT.